Sequencing of this TCR beta chain was carried out in a study of graft-versus-host responses after intestinal transplantation. Study-level points and caveats: GvH clone levels peaked in circulation, and this peak was associated with early post-transplant HvG declines. GvH clones detected in recipient marrow included some appearing first in ileum or blood.

Worth noting for this clone: Its antigen is currently unknown.

V lost 3 bases and J 2 bases, leaving 9 bases between the germline ends. The CDR3 length is 14 residues. CDR1 SGDLS and CDR2 YYNGEE come from the germline V gene. The table came from immunoSEQ multiplex PCR; TCRdb's copy has only in-frame clones and leaves some out. The repertoire includes roughly 70,000 clones, 92% of them detected once, and about 6.9% sits in the top ten. The sequence was collected from a human patient who received an intestinal transplant, so some T cells may come from the graft donor. This chain uses TRBV9 with TRBJ1-3, with D hard to call. Sample: bone marrow, taken 700 to 750 days after intestinal transplantation. In DNA, the CDR3 is TGTGCCAGCAGCGCTGAGGATACTGGAAACACCATATATTTT. This translates into CASSAEDTGNTIYF.